What follows describes a single T cell receptor (beta chain). Its recognized antigen is unknown. Base qualities are not recorded, but no much larger clone differs from it by a single base. The collaborating institutions used their own protocols to collect whole blood in K2EDTA tubes. For TCRbeta analysis, collaborators shipped samples as frozen whole blood, isolated PBMCs, or DNA extracted from either of those sample types. This record belongs to a study of blood T cell repertoires in COVID-19 (dated by TCRdb to 2019 to 2021). In terms of the full investigation: Samples covering the acute and convalescent phases of COVID-19 were provided by collaborators in the United States, Italy and Spain. The prospective study material was composed of cDNA or gDNA derived from T cells, B-cell-depleted T cells, or PBMCs. Deeply sampled blood TCRbeta repertoires from subjects exposed to, actively infected with, or recovered from COVID-19 were included in the dataset. The repertoires were released in a freely available public database meant as a resource for research on the immune response to SARS-CoV-2. The samples were drawn from two sources: the first 160 participants of the ongoing ImmuneRACE study, and some 1,300 subjects contributed by 6 global collaborators. A de-identified subject ID, COVID-19 status, age in years and sex were almost always included in the sample metadata. HLA class I and class II types, where available, came from metadata supplied by the sample provider rather than from assay-based typing. Broad study findings and their caveats: How much clinical and demographic metadata was included differed by source and by participant, and the metadata was provided uncurated.

TCRbeta CDR3 regions were amplified from genomic DNA using the immunoSEQ Assay, a bias-controlled multiplex PCR. The original methods were these. The number of nucleated cells in each sample was estimated from the amplification of reference gene primers within the assay. To quantify the absolute abundance of each unique TCRbeta CDR3 rearrangement, sequence reads were collapsed and filtered. For each sample, productive Simpson clonality was calculated as the square root of Simpson's diversity index over productive rearrangements. What TCRdb holds here is the immuneACCESS table cut down to in-frame rearrangements. Part of the clones is not present; checked against another copy, under half of the missing clones reflect an unresolved V gene, and the others are unexplained. That table is the source of V, J and clone size, and D and trimming were worked out from the DNA. This sample is represented by about 410,000 clones; more than 80% of them were singletons. More than 1.4% of the sample is held by the ten biggest clonotypes.

The germline V gene supplies CDR1 SNHLY and CDR2 FYNNEI. The V end loses 10 bases and the J end loses 7 bases, and a stretch of 20 bases separates them. Including cysteine and phenylalanine, the CDR3 has 13 amino acids. Only the CDR3 DNA stays, 39 bases, in frame from base 1. The receptor was derived from a woman in her 30s with active or convalescent COVID-19. Rearrangement joined TRBV2 to TRBJ2-7, and the D gene may be TRBD1, 6 bases matching. Sequences were obtained from peripheral blood. The nucleotide sequence reads as follows: TGTGCCACTTCGGAGCAGGGGCTTAGGGAGCAGTACTTC. This sequence encodes CATSEQGLREQYF.